The clone carrying this T cell receptor beta chain was counted once. Positively selected for CCR7, the CD45RO-negative cells used as naive CD8 cells excluded terminally differentiated effector memory CD45RA+ cells. The sample belongs to a study of shared clonotypes between healthy human individuals. The protocol was immunoSEQ multiplex PCR, while the TCRdb copy is restricted to in-frame clones and leaves out a portion. The table lists about 2 million clones, about 94% of them singletons, with 1.2% in the top ten. From germline, CDR1 is MDHEN and CDR2 SYDVKM. Unmatched junction bases numbered 2, after V lost 6 bases and J lost 4 bases. The CDR3 totals 12 residues.

V and J are TRBV28 and TRBJ2-7, with 8 positions matching TRBD1. This sequence originates from a man younger than 30 in good health. Input material: naive CD8+ T cells sorted from blood. CDR3: CASRRTGYEQYF. CDR3 coding DNA: TGTGCCAGCAGGCGGACAGGGTACGAGCAGTACTTC.